This T cell receptor beta chain comes out of a study of identical twins. Study-level findings and limits: Invariant T cells like MAIT and iNKT could partly confound the zero-insertion analyses. High-abundance cord blood beta clonotypes had fewer insertions; memory repertoires showed none.

Addition of a universal primer site occurred through template switching, and cDNA carried unique molecular identifiers. TCRdb used MiXCR to reprocess the 5' RACE reads, holding one entry per CDR3 protein. The data contain some 1,700,000 distinct CDR3 sequences, about 31% of them seen just once; the ten biggest clones take up 0.25% to 0.3%. Concerning this clonotype: Its antigen remains unidentified.

This CDR3 contains 13 residues. Source material: cord blood. The receptor's source is a newborn girl in good health. J is TRBJ2-5 and V is TRBV21-1. TRBV21-1 is a pseudogene locus. CDR3 loop: CASSKDRRFGQYF. CDR3 nucleotides: TGTGCCAGCAGCAAAGACCGGAGATTCGGGCAGTACTTC.